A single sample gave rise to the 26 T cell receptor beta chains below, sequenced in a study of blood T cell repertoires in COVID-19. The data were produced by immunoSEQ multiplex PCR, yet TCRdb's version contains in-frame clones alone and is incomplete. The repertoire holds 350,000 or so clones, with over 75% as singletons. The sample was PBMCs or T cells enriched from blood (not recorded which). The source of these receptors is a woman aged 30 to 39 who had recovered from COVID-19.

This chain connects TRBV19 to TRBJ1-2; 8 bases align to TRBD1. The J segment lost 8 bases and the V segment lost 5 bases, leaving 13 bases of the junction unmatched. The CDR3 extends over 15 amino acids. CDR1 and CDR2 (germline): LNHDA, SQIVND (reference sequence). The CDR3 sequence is CASSVDRGSQGGYTF. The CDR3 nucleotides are TGTGCCAGTAGTGTCGACAGGGGCTCCCAGGGAGGCTACACCTTC. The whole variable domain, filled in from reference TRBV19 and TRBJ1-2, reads DGGITQSPKYLFRKEGQNVTLSCEQNLNHDAMYWYRQDPGQGLRLIYYSQIVNDFQKGDIAEGYSVSREKKESFPLTVTSAQKNPTAFYLCASSVDRGSQGGYTFGSGTRLTVV.

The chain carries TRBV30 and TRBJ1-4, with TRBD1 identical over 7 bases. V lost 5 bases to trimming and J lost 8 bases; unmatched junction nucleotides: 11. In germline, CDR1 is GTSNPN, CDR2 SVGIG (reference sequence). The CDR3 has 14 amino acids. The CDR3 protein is CAWGRGQGTEKLFF. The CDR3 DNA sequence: TGTGCCTGGGGGAGGGGGCAGGGGACAGAAAAACTGTTTTTT.

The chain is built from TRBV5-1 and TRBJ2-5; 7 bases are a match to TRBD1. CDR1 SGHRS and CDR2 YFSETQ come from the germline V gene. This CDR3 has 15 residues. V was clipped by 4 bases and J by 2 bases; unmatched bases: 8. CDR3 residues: CASSRTGQRQETQYF. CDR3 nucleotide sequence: TGCGCCAGCAGCCGAACGGGACAGAGGCAAGAGACCCAGTACTTC.

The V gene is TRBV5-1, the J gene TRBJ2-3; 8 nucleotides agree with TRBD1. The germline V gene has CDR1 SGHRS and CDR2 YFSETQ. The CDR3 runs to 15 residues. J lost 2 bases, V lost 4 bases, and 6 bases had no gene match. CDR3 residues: CASSIRQGATDTQYF. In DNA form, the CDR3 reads TGCGCCAGCAGCATCCGGCAGGGGGCCACAGATACGCAGTATTTT.

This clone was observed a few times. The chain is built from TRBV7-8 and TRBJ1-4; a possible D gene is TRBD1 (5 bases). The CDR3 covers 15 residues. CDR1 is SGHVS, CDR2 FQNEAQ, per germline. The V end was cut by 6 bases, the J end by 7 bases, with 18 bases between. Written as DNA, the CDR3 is TGTGCCAGCAGTTCCGGGGGGACCCGGGGTGAAAAACTGTTTTTT. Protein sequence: CASSSGGTRGEKLFF.

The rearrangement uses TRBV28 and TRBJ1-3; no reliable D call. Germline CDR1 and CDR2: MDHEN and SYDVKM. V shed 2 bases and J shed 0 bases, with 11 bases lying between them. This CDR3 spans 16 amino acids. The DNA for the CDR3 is TGTGCCAGCAGTTTACACGCGAGATTCTCTGGAAACACCATATATTTT. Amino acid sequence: CASSLHARFSGNTIYF.

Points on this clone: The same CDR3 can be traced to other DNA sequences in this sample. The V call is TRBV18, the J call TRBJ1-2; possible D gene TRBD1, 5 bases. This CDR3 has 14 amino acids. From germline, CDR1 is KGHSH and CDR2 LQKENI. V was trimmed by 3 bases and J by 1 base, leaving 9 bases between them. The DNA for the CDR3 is TGTGCCAGCTCACCGGCCAGGGATAACTATGGCTACACCTTC. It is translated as CASSPARDNYGYTF. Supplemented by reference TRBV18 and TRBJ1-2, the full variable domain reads NAGVMQNPRHLVRRRGQEARLRCSPMKGHSHVYWYRQLPEEGLKFMVYLQKENIIDESGMPKERFSAEFPKEGPSILRIQQVVRGDSAAYFCASSPARDNYGYTFGSGTRLTVV.

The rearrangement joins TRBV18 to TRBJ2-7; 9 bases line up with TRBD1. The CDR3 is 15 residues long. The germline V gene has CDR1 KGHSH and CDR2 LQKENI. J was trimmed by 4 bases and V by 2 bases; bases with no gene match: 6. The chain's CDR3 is CASSPFRDREYEQYF. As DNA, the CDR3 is TGTGCCAGCTCACCATTCCGGGACAGGGAGTACGAGCAGTACTTC.

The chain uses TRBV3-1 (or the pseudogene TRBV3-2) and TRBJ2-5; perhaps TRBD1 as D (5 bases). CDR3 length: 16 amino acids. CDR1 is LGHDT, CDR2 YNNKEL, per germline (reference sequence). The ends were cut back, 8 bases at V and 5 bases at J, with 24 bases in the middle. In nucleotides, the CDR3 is TGTGCCAGCCGTAGCCAGGGCTTGGCCTCCTGGGAGACCCAGTACTTC. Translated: CASRSQGLASWETQYF.

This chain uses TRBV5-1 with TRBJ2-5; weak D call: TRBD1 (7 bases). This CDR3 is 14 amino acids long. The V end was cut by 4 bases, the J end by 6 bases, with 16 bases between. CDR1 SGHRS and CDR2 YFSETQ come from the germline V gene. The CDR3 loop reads CASSGTATRQTQYF. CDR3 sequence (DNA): TGCGCCAGCAGCGGGACAGCGACTAGGCAGACCCAGTACTTC. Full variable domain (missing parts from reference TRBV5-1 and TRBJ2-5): KAGVTQTPRYLIKTRGQQVTLSCSPISGHRSVSWYQQTPGQGLQFLFEYFSETQRNKGNFPGRFSGRQFSNSRSEMNVSTLELGDSALYLCASSGTATRQTQYFGPGTRLLVL.

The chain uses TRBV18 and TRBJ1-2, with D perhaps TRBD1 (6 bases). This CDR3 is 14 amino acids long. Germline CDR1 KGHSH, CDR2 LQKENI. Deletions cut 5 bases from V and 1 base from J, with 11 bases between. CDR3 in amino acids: CASSGQRGNYGYTF. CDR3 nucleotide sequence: TGTGCCAGCTCAGGACAGAGGGGTAACTATGGCTACACCTTC.

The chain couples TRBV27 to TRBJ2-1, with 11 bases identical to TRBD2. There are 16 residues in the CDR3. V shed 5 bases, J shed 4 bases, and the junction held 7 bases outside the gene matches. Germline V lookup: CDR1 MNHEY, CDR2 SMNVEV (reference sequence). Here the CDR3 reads CASSHASGGTYNEQFF. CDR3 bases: TGTGCCAGCAGTCACGCTAGCGGGGGGACATACAATGAGCAGTTCTTC.

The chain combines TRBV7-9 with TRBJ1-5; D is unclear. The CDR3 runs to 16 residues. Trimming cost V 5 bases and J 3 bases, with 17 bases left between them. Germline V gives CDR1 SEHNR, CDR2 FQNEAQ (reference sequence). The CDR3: CASSARTDIDNQPQHF. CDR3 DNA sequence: TGTGCCAGCAGCGCCCGGACTGATATTGACAATCAGCCCCAGCATTTT.

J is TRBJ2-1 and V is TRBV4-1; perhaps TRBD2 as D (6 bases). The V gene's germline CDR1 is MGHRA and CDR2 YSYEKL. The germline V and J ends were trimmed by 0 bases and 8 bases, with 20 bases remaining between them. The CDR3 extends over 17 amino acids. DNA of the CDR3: TGCGCCAGCAGCCAAGATGGAGGGCAGGTGATGTGGTATGAGCAGTTCTTC. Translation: CASSQDGGQVMWYEQFF.

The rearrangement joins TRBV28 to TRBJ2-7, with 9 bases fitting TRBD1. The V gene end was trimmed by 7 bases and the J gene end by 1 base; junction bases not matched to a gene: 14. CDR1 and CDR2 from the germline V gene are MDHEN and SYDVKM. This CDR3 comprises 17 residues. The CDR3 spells CASTPDPGQGASYEQYF. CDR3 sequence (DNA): TGTGCCAGCACCCCAGATCCGGGACAGGGCGCATCCTACGAGCAGTACTTC.

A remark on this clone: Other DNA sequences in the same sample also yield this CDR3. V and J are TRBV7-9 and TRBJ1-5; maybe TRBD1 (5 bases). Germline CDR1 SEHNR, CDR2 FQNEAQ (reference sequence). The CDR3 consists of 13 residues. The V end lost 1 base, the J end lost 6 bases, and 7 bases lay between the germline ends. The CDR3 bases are TGTGCCAGCAGCTTAGGGGGCGTTCAGCCCCAGCATTTT. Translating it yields CASSLGGVQPQHF.

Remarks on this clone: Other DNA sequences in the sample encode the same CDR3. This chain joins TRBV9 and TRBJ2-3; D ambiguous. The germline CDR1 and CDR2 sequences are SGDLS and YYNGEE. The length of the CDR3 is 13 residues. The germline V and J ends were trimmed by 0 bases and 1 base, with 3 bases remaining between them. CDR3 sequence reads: CASSVGGTDTQYF. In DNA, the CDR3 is TGTGCCAGCAGCGTAGGCGGCACAGATACGCAGTATTTT.

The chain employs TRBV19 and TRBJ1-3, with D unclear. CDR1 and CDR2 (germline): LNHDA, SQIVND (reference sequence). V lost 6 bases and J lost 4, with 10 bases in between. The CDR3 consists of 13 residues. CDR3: CASRRTPGNTIYF. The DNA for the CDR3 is TGTGCCAGTAGACGAACTCCCGGAAACACCATATATTTT.

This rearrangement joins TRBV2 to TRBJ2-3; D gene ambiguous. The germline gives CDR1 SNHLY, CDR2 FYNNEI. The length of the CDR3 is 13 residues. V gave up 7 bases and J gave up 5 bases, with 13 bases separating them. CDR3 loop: CASISLPGDTQYF. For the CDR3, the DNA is TGTGCCAGCATCTCTCTCCCGGGAGATACGCAGTATTTT.

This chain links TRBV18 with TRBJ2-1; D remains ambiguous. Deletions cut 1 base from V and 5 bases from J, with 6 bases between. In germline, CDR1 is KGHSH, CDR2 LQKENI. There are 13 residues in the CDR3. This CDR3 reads CASSPQSDNEQFF. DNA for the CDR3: TGTGCCAGCTCACCACAATCCGACAATGAGCAGTTCTTC.

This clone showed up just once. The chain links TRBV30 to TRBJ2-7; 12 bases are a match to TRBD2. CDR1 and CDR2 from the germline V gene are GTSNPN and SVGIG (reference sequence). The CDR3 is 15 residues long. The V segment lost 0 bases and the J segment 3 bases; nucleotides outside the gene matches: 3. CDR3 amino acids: CAWSVGTSGLYEQYF. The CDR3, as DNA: TGTGCCTGGAGTGTAGGGACTAGCGGGCTCTACGAGCAGTACTTC.

The CDR3 DNA reads TGTGCCAGCAGCTTAACAGGAATCTACGAGCAGTACTTC. Residues: CASSLTGIYEQYF. The V call is TRBV13, the J call TRBJ2-7, with D perhaps matching TRBD1 (5 bases). This CDR3 comprises 13 residues. Germline lookup yields CDR1 PRHDT and CDR2 FYEKMQ (reference sequence). V gave up 2 bases and J gave up 3 bases, with 8 bases separating them.

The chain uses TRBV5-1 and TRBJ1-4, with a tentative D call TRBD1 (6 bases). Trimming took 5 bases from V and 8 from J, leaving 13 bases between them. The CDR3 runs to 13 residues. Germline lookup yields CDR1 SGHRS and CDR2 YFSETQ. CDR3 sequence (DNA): TGCGCCAGCAGAGGGGAGGGGGAAGAAAAACTGTTTTTT. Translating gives CASRGEGEEKLFF.

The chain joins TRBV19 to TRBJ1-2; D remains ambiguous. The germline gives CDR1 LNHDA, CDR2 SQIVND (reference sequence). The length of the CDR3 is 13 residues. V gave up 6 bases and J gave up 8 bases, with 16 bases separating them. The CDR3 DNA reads TGTGCCAGTAGCCCGACGGGGATGTGGGGCTACACCTTC. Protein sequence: CASSPTGMWGYTF.

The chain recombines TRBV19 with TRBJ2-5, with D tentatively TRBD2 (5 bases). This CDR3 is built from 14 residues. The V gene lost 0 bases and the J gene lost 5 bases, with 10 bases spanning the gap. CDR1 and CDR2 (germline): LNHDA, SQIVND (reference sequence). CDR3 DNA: TGTGCCAGTAGTATAGACGCGGGTGGGGAGACCCAGTACTTC. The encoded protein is CASSIDAGGETQYF. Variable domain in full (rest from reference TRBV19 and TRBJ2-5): DGGITQSPKYLFRKEGQNVTLSCEQNLNHDAMYWYRQDPGQGLRLIYYSQIVNDFQKGDIAEGYSVSREKKESFPLTVTSAQKNPTAFYLCASSIDAGGETQYFGPGTRLLVL.

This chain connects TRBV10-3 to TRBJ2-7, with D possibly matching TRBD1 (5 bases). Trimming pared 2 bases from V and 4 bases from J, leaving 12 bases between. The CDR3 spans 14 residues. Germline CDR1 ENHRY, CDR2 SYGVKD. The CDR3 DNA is TGTGCCATCAGTGAGAATATAGGGGTTTACGAGCAGTACTTC. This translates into CAISENIGVYEQYF.